What follows describes a single T cell receptor (beta chain). Its matching antigen is unknown. This sample stems from a study of T cell clonotyping in hematopoietic cell transplantation. Findings of the study overall: Few recipient clonotypes overlapped donors; over 95% were de novo at given depth.

Generated by immunoSEQ multiplex PCR, the TCRdb table keeps only in-frame clones and is missing some. The sample has over 8,500 clones, under 55% seen once; the top ten hold 8% to 9.5%. The sequenced sample was PBMCs, obtained 30 days after allogeneic stem cell transplant. This receptor was obtained from a male patient aged 45 to 59 who had an allogeneic stem cell transplant from an unrelated donor, so the T cells may come from the graft donor. Some clones in this sample may be carry-over from other donors' samples.

CDR3: CAWAAITGNQPQHF. The CDR3 bases are TGTGCCTGGGCCGCCATAACAGGCAATCAGCCCCAGCATTTT. The V call is TRBV30, the J call TRBJ1-5; D is undetermined. Germline V gene sequence: CDR1 GTSNPN, CDR2 SVGIG (reference sequence). Trimming shortened V by 5 bases and J by 2 bases, and 13 bases separated the two germline ends. This CDR3 contains 14 residues.